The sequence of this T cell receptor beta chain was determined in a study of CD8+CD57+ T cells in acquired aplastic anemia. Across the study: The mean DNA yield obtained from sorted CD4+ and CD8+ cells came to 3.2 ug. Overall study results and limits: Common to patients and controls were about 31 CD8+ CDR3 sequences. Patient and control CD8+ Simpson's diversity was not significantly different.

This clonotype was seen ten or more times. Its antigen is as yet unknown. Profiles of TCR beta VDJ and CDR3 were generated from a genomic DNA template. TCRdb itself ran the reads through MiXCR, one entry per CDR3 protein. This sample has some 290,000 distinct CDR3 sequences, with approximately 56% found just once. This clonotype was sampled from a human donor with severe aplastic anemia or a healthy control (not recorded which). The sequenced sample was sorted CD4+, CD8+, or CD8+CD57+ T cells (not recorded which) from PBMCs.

CDR3 sequence: CASSVSPTGGLYEQYF. In DNA form, the CDR3 reads TGTGCCAGCAGCGTATCCCCGACAGGGGGATTATACGAGCAGTACTTC. V usage is TRBV9 and J usage is TRBJ2-7; 9 positions agree with TRBD1. The CDR3 loop spans 16 amino acids. CDR1 SGDLS and CDR2 YYNGEE come from the germline V gene. J gave up 4 bases and V 1 base, and 9 bases lay outside the gene matches.